This is a list of T cell receptor beta chains from one sample in a study of early stage breast cancer tumors. The assay was immunoSEQ multiplex PCR, and TCRdb's table has in-frame clones only and misses some. Of about 6,000 clones in the sample, nearly 80% were seen once. Material for sequencing was normal breast tissue next to the tumor. The source of these receptors is a person between 65 and 79 years old with breast cancer. The conserved cysteine and the conserved F or W are not part of the CDR3 here. The D gene is left open where the match is weak.

V gene	D gene	J gene	CDR3 protein
TRBV19	TRBD1	TRBJ1-1	ASSIATGAPGRAF
TRBV20-1	-	TRBJ2-7	RGTRGNEQY
TRBV11-2	-	TRBJ2-7	ASSLGGLGGSSYEQY
TRBV7-9	-	TRBJ2-1	ASSHGLINEQF
TRBV19	-	TRBJ2-3	AYNPGTQY
TRBV4-2	-	TRBJ2-3	ASSQALTDTQY
TRBV10-3	-	TRBJ2-2	AISELTGTGELF
TRBV28	TRBD2	TRBJ2-1	ASSLSEGGPRLNEQF
TRBV6-6	TRBD2	TRBJ2-1	ASSPPGTSSNEQF
TRBV10-2	TRBD2	TRBJ2-5	ASSGTSGKYQETQY
TRBV28	-	TRBJ2-6	ASRDGAGANVLT
TRBV19	TRBD2	TRBJ2-1	ASSPRASGSTYNEQF
TRBV7-6	-	TRBJ2-1	ASSLAGAPYNEQF
TRBV10-3	-	TRBJ2-1	AISESRGTYNEQF
TRBV19	-	TRBJ1-5	ASRDGRNQPQH
TRBV19	TRBD1	TRBJ1-6	ASSIGGQGFNSPLH
TRBV7-2	-	TRBJ1-2	ASSSTGQSVHYT
TRBV11-2	TRBD1	TRBJ1-2	ASSKDRGAGYT
TRBV7-9	TRBD1	TRBJ1-5	ASSLGQGGQPQH
TRBV25-1	-	TRBJ1-1	ASSLTGNTEAF
TRBV7-8	-	TRBJ1-1	ASSLQDTNTEAF
TRBV30	-	TRBJ2-5	AWTTGTTQETQY
TRBV19	-	TRBJ1-1	ASSSDRRTEAF
TRBV10-3	-	TRBJ2-5	AISPGETQY
TRBV5-1	TRBD2	TRBJ2-6	ASRWGLAGGLASGANVLT